The 2 T cell receptor beta chains below come from one sample, sequenced in a study of blood T cell repertoires in COVID-19. Libraries were prepared by immunoSEQ multiplex PCR; TCRdb keeps only in-frame clonotypes and omits some of them. The data contain 130,000 or so clones, about 83% of them singletons. The material sequenced was PBMCs or T cells enriched from blood (not recorded which). The receptor source for this set is a woman aged 25 to 39 who had recovered from COVID-19.

This rearrangement joins TRBV27 to TRBJ1-6; D not resolved. Per germline, CDR1 MNHEY and CDR2 SMNVEV (reference sequence). The CDR3 runs 15 residues. V lost 6 bases to trimming and J lost 0 bases, with 9 bases between them. The CDR3 is CASRVERSYNSPLHF. As DNA, the CDR3 is TGTGCCAGCAGGGTAGAGCGCTCCTATAATTCACCCCTCCACTTT.

This chain joins TRBV27 and TRBJ2-1; TRBD2 matches at 11 bases. V trimming: 5 bases; J trimming: 7 bases; junction bases outside the gene matches: 13. From germline, CDR1 is MNHEY and CDR2 SMNVEV (reference sequence). The CDR3 has 17 residues. CDR3 amino acids: CASSPPELAGVVNEQFF. CDR3 DNA sequence: TGTGCCAGCAGTCCGCCGGAACTAGCGGGAGTTGTGAATGAGCAGTTCTTC.